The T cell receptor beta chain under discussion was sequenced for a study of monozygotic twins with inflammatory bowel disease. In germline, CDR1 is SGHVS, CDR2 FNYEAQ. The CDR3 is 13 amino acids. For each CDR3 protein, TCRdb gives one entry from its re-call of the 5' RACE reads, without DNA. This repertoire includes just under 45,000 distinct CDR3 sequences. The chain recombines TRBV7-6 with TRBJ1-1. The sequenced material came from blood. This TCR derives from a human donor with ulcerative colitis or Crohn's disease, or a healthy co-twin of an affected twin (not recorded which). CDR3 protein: CASSPRGDTEAFF.